This is a list of T cell receptor beta chains from one sample in a study of synovial regulatory T cells in juvenile arthritis. Measured with immunoSEQ multiplex PCR; TCRdb has only the in-frame clones, and not every one. The sample table sets out around 10,000 clones. Sequencing used Treg cells from blood. The receptors derive from a donor aged 2-30 years with juvenile idiopathic arthritis. CDR3s include the opening cysteine and the closing phenylalanine or tryptophan. Fields, in order: J gene, V gene, CDR3 protein.

j_gene: TRBJ2-7; v_gene: TRBV5-6; CDR3aa: CASSPLAGGDSYEQYF
j_gene: TRBJ2-2; v_gene: TRBV4-1; CDR3aa: CASSQKGDRGVGELFF
j_gene: TRBJ2-7; v_gene: TRBV5-1; CDR3aa: CASSLTGTGPYEQYF
j_gene: TRBJ1-1; v_gene: TRBV5-8; CDR3aa: CASSLTGYLTEAFF
j_gene: TRBJ1-6; v_gene: TRBV7-2; CDR3aa: CASSGDGHPSSPLHF
j_gene: TRBJ2-4; v_gene: TRBV19; CDR3aa: CASKANRGKDIQYF
j_gene: TRBJ1-1; v_gene: TRBV18; CDR3aa: CASSPWPPGQNTEAFF
j_gene: TRBJ1-1; v_gene: TRBV14; CDR3aa: CASSQVPDLYTEAFF
j_gene: TRBJ2-3; v_gene: TRBV6-6; CDR3aa: CASSYIADTQYF
j_gene: TRBJ1-3; v_gene: TRBV18; CDR3aa: CASSPPRSEARNTIYF
j_gene: TRBJ1-1; v_gene: TRBV10-3; CDR3aa: CAITSDRVEEAFF